Listed below are T cell receptor beta chains from one sample, sequenced in a study of tumor-infiltrating lymphocytes in primary liver carcinoma. TCRdb itself ran the multiplex PCR reads through MiXCR, one entry per CDR3 protein. The repertoire holds fewer than 250,000 distinct CDR3 sequences, with around four fifths as singletons. What was sequenced was tumor tissue from primary liver carcinoma. The receptors here all came from a man aged 35-49 years with primary liver carcinoma and hepatitis B virus infection. CDR3s include the opening cysteine and the closing phenylalanine or tryptophan. D genes are given only for firm matches. Expanded clones are given a class, and other clones once, few, many or no size at all.

D,size,J,V,DNA,CDR3
NA,NA,TRBJ1-6,TRBV4-2,TGTGTCAGGAGCCAAGAGGGGTCAGGAGGAGATTCACCCCTCCACTTT,CVRSQEGSGGDSPLHF
NA,NA,TRBJ2-1,TRBV6-2/TRBV6-3,TGTGCCAGCAGTTACCTGAAAGTTGGATATGAGCAGTTCTTC,CASSYLKVGYEQFF
NA,NA,TRBJ2-1,TRBV6-2/TRBV6-3,TGTGCCAGCAGTTATCAGTTGGGCAATGAGCAGTCATTC,CASSYQLGNEQSF
NA,few,TRBJ2-2,TRBV29-1,TGCAGCGTTCTCGGTCCGGGACCCACCTGGGAGCTCTTTTTT,CSVLGPGPTWELFF
TRBD2,NA,TRBJ2-7,TRBV7-8,TGTGCCAGCAATCCTGGGACTAGCGGGAGTATGAGCTCCTACGAGCAGTACTTC,CASNPGTSGSMSSYEQYF
NA,once,TRBJ2-1,TRBV30,TGTGTCTGGGTGGAATACAATGAGCGGTTTTTC,CVWVEYNERFF
TRBD2,NA,TRBJ2-1,TRBV4-2,TGCGCCAACAGCCCCCACGGGACTAACGGGAGTAATGAGCAGTTCTTC,CANSPHGTNGSNEQFF
NA,many,TRBJ2-7,TRBV14,TGTGCCAGCAGCCAAGAATTCTACGAGCAGTACTTC,CASSQEFYEQYF
NA,NA,TRBJ2-7,TRBV5-1,TGCGTCAGCAGGGAACCTACTAGTTACGTGCAGTACTTC,CVSREPTSYVQYF
TRBD1,NA,TRBJ2-1,TRBV25-1,TGTGCCGGCAGTGTCCCCCGGGACAGGGTTCACACTGAGCAGTTCTTC,CAGSVPRDRVHTEQFF
TRBD2,NA,TRBJ2-1,TRBV28,TGTGCCAGCAGCCTCAGGACTAGCAGTGAGCAGTTCTTC,CASSLRTSSEQFF
NA,NA,TRBJ2-7,TRBV12-3/TRBV12-4,TGTGCCAGCAGTGATTCCAGTGTACCTTACGAGCAGTACTTC,CASSDSSVPYEQYF
NA,NA,TRBJ2-7,TRBV4-1,TGTGGCAGCAGTCGACCCGACTCCCTCTCCTACGAGCAGTACTTC,CGSSRPDSLSYEQYF
NA,few,TRBJ2-1,TRBV28,TGTGCCAGCAGTTTAGCGGGGTCGGGGAATGAGCAGTTCTTC,CASSLAGSGNEQFF
TRBD2,NA,TRBJ2-1,TRBV11-3,TGTACCAGCAGCACCGGGACTAGCGGGGTATACAATGAGCATTTCTTC,CTSSTGTSGVYNEHFF
NA,NA,TRBJ2-7,TRBV24-1,TGTGCCACCATTGATGGGGACCCCGGGGTGTACGAGCAATACTTC,CATIDGDPGVYEQYF
NA,NA,TRBJ2-1,TRBV29-1,TGTAGCGTTGATGCCGGGATAACGGTGGATGAGCAGTTCTTC,CSVDAGITVDEQFF
TRBD2,NA,TRBJ2-7,TRBV4-2,TGTGCCAGCAGCCAAGGGCGAGCGGGAGGCTACGAGCAGTACTTC,CASSQGRAGGYEQYF
NA,many,TRBJ2-2,TRBV12-3/TRBV12-4,TGTGCCAGCAGTTTAAAGCGACACACCGGGGAGCTGTTTTTT,CASSLKRHTGELFF
TRBD1,NA,TRBJ2-2,TRBV12-3/TRBV12-4,TGTACCAGCAGTTTAAAAGGGACAGGGAATACCGGAAAGCTGTTTTTT,CTSSLKGTGNTGKLFF
NA,NA,TRBJ2-2,TRBV4-3,TGCGCCAGCAGCCAAGATCTGATCACCGGGGAGCTGTTTTTT,CASSQDLITGELFF
TRBD2,NA,TRBJ2-2,TRBV10-1,TGCGCTAGCAGGGAGGACGCGAGCGGGGCCGGGGAGCCGTTTTTT,CASREDASGAGEPFF
NA,once,TRBJ2-7,TRBV6-1,TGTGCCAGCAGGGACCTTAGAGGGACCTCCTACAAGCAGTACTTC,CASRDLRGTSYKQYF
NA,NA,TRBJ2-2,TRBV12-3/TRBV12-4,TGTGCCAGCAGTTTAACTCCAGCGGGTGTGACCCGGGAGCTGTTTTTT,CASSLTPAGVTRELFF
NA,NA,TRBJ2-5,TRBV11-2,TGTGCCAGCAGTCCTAGCTTAATCCAGGGTACTGTGCGGGAGACCCAGTACTTC,CASSPSLIQGTVRETQYF
NA,NA,TRBJ2-7,TRBV6-1,TGTGCCAACAGATTACAGATCTACGAACAGTACTTC,CANRLQIYEQYF
NA,NA,TRBJ2-3,TRBV11-2,TGTGACAGCAGCTTAGTAGGGGTAACGGGGAGGAATCAGCCCCAGTATTTT,CDSSLVGVTGRNQPQYF
NA,many,TRBJ1-1,TRBV12-3/TRBV12-4,TGTGCCAGCACCCCAGGGAACACTGAAGCTTTCTTT,CASTPGNTEAFF
NA,NA,TRBJ1-2,TRBV6-6,TGTGCCAGCAGTTCCCAGTGGACGGAGAACTATGATTACACCTTC,CASSSQWTENYDYTF
TRBD2,NA,TRBJ2-2,TRBV29-1,TGCAGCGTTGGGACTAGCGCGACGAACACCGGGGAGATGTTCTTT,CSVGTSATNTGEMFF
TRBD1,NA,TRBJ2-7,TRBV29-1,TGCAGTGTCACCGGGACAGGGTTCAACGAGCAGAACTTC,CSVTGTGFNEQNF
NA,NA,TRBJ1-1,TRBV10-3,TGTGCCATCAGTAACGCCCGGATCACTGAAGCTTTCTTC,CAISNARITEAFF
NA,NA,TRBJ2-3,TRBV6-5,TGTGCCAACAGCTACTCGATGGATATAGCAGATACGCAGTATTTT,CANSYSMDIADTQYF
NA,NA,TRBJ1-5,TRBV18,TGTGCCAGCTCAACAGGCAATCAGCCCCTGCATTTT,CASSTGNQPLHF
TRBD1,NA,TRBJ2-3,TRBV5-5,TGTGCCAGTAGCTTGGACAGGGGGAGTTCAGATACGCAGTATTTT,CASSLDRGSSDTQYF
NA,NA,TRBJ2-7,TRBV6-2/TRBV6-3,TGTGCCAGCTGTTACGAGATACCCTACCCGCGGTACTTC,CASCYEIPYPRYF
TRBD2,NA,TRBJ2-1,TRBV29-1,TGCAGCGTTGGACTAGCGGGAGGGTTCTGTAATGACCAGTTCTTC,CSVGLAGGFCNDQFF
NA,NA,TRBJ1-1,TRBV6-5,TGTGCCAGCAGTTACAAGGGAACAGGCACTGATGCTTTCTTT,CASSYKGTGTDAFF
TRBD1,NA,TRBJ2-2,TRBV12-3/TRBV12-4,TGTGCCAGCACCATAAACAGGGGGCTGTTTTTT,CASTINRGLFF
TRBD2,NA,TRBJ2-1,TRBV5-6,TGTGCCTGCAGCTCTAGCGGGAGGAACTCCTACAATGAGCAGTTTTTC,CACSSSGRNSYNEQFF
NA,NA,TRBJ2-7,TRBV7-9,TGTGGCAGCAGCAACAGCGTTTACGAGCAATACTTC,CGSSNSVYEQYF
TRBD2,NA,TRBJ2-1,TRBV6-1,TGTACCATCAGAGACAGACAAGCGGGAGCCAATGAGCAGTTCTTC,CTIRDRQAGANEQFF